A selection of T cell receptor beta chains follows, all from one sample in a study of beta chain features in type 1 diabetes. The repertoire was sequenced with immunoSEQ multiplex PCR; TCRdb's copy has only in-frame clones and lacks some. The sample comprises 150,000 to 200,000 clones, roughly 9% of which are singletons, and roughly 0.7% rests with the top ten. The sequenced material came from central memory CD4+ T cells from blood. The receptors originated from a woman under 40 with type 1 diabetes. CDR3s include the opening cysteine and the closing phenylalanine or tryptophan. A D gene is named only where the DNA matches it firmly.

J,V,D,CDR3
TRBJ2-7,TRBV5-1,-,CASSLDGSSYEQYF
TRBJ2-5,TRBV5-1,-,CASSLYGDSKETQYF
TRBJ1-1,TRBV10-3,-,CAISEQGMNTEAFF
TRBJ2-1,TRBV28,TRBD2,CASSSPFSSGIRYEQFF
TRBJ2-2,TRBV2,-,CASSVSRAMPGELFF
TRBJ2-3,TRBV5-4,-,CASSPGLSTDTQYF
TRBJ2-7,TRBV7-9,TRBD2,CASSLGSGGSIPYEQYF
TRBJ1-6,TRBV12-5,-,CASGLVTGYGSPLHF
TRBJ2-7,TRBV2,-,CASSVPVSYEQYF
TRBJ1-1,TRBV29-1,TRBD1,CSAGQAEAFF
TRBJ1-5,TRBV7-2,-,CASSSRAQPQHF
-,TRBV20-1,-,CSAQGSYEQYF
TRBJ1-5,TRBV12-5,-,CASGSGNQPQHF
TRBJ1-2,TRBV11-3,-,CASSLGQDYGYTF
TRBJ1-1,TRBV18,TRBD1,CASSHTQGAGNTEAFF
TRBJ1-5,TRBV7-2,-,CASSVTWRSGSQHF
TRBJ2-5,TRBV9,-,CASSVGVYAGQETQYF
TRBJ2-1,TRBV28,TRBD2,CASSFPGGGFDEQFF
TRBJ1-5,TRBV18,-,CASSPGWGDQPQHF
TRBJ2-1,TRBV7-9,TRBD2,CASSLLAGGNDEQFF
TRBJ2-7,TRBV4-1,-,CASSQTQTYEQYF
TRBJ2-3,TRBV19,-,CASSRLGGNTDTQYF
TRBJ2-5,TRBV5-1,-,CASSLAQQETQYF
TRBJ2-6,TRBV11-1,-,CASSSIRTGSGANVLTF
TRBJ2-1,TRBV7-9,-,CASSFLSGSYNEQFF
TRBJ1-2,TRBV29-1,TRBD1,CSATQPQHPTTGSNYGYTF
TRBJ2-3,TRBV5-1,-,CASSFLDTQYF
TRBJ2-1,TRBV19,TRBD2,CASTSGTTYNEQFF
TRBJ2-5,TRBV6-5,TRBD2,CASSEAGAETQYF
TRBJ2-5,TRBV10-3,TRBD2,CAISVTSGQETQYF
TRBJ2-3,TRBV5-4,-,CASSLGQGHPGDTQYF
TRBJ2-5,TRBV5-1,-,CASSLEGAQETQYF
TRBJ2-5,TRBV7-9,-,CASRLKGSTAQETQYF
TRBJ2-7,TRBV5-1,-,CVFASSYEQYF
TRBJ1-2,TRBV7-2,TRBD1,CASSLVGTGQVYGYTF
TRBJ2-2,TRBV30,-,CAWSVLGSASTGELFF
TRBJ1-4,TRBV7-9,-,CASSSTGEKLFF
TRBJ2-1,TRBV6-5,-,CASSSHRDMYNEQFF
TRBJ2-3,TRBV10-3,-,CAISESGRSSTDTQYF
TRBJ2-7,TRBV28,TRBD2,CASSQTVVAGAYEQYF
TRBJ2-4,TRBV6-6,TRBD1,CASSQQGPVAKNIQYF
TRBJ1-1,TRBV11-2,-,CASSSYQGLSEAFF
TRBJ1-4,TRBV6-5,TRBD1,CASSKQGGNEKLFF
TRBJ2-5,TRBV5-1,-,CASSLAQQETQYF
TRBJ2-7,TRBV28,TRBD1,CASRNSGGEEQYF
TRBJ2-3,TRBV19,TRBD2,CASRTSGGTDTQYF
TRBJ1-5,TRBV4-2,TRBD1,CASSQDWADRGYQPQHF
TRBJ2-1,TRBV5-1,TRBD2,CASSLTSGSYNEQFF
TRBJ1-2,TRBV30,TRBD1,CAWSGQGYGYTF
TRBJ2-7,TRBV14,-,CASSQYTSLSYEQYF
TRBJ1-2,TRBV28,-,CASSVDSGRYGYTF
TRBJ1-3,TRBV27,TRBD1,CASSRTGAGNTIYF
TRBJ2-7,TRBV29-1,TRBD1,CSVRQGPTYEQYF
TRBJ2-7,TRBV15,TRBD1,CATGQGYEQYF
TRBJ1-2,TRBV4-1,TRBD1,CASSQDRQGGQRGYTF
TRBJ2-2,TRBV29-1,-,CSVEKTGLNTGELFF
TRBJ1-5,TRBV29-1,TRBD1,CSVQGQGGQPQHF
TRBJ2-1,TRBV28,-,CASSPLRGKGDNEQFF
TRBJ2-3,TRBV10-1,-,CASSESRYSDTQYF
TRBJ1-1,TRBV18,-,CASSRNAGRGTEAFF